This T cell receptor beta chain was sequenced during a study of CD4 T cells in relation to SARS-CoV-2 and coronaviruses. On the study more broadly: PBMCs were cultured with antigen for nine to ten days before TCR beta sequencing.

This clone was seen more than once but under ten times. Its target is unknown. Other DNA sequences in this sample translate to the same CDR3. Study-wide results and caveats: Compared with monoreactive clones, crossreactive clones showed significantly weaker SARS-CoV-2 expansion. Pre-pandemic and post-infection samples never came from the same donor.

The table came from immunoSEQ multiplex PCR; TCRdb's copy has only in-frame clones and leaves some out. The table records about 43,000 clones, over 75% of them present only once. With 5 bases removed from V and 4 bases from J, the gap between germline ends came to 9 bases. In germline, CDR1 is MDHEN, CDR2 SYDVKM. The CDR3 runs to 12 residues. This TCR came from an adult with COVID-19. The genes are TRBV28 and TRBJ2-7; D call uncertain. Sequencing was done on a sample of naive CD4+ T cells from PBMCs, cultured in vitro. Subset in this sample: naive CD4+ T cells isolated by negative enrichment. For the CDR3, the DNA is TGTGCCAGCAGTCTGACAAATTACGAGCAGTACTTC. As protein: CASSLTNYEQYF.